These T cell receptor beta chains were read from a single sample in a study of cytomegalovirus exposure and HLA in healthy donors. TCRdb keeps only in-frame clones here, not all; method: immunoSEQ multiplex PCR. The sample yields approximately 150,000 clones, 75% to 80% seen once. Material: PBMCs. The receptor source for this set is a man aged 40-55 years in good health and CMV-seropositive. CDR3s include the opening cysteine and the closing phenylalanine or tryptophan. Fields, in order: CDR3 protein, CDR3 DNA, D gene, V gene, J gene, clone size. The D gene is left open where the match is weak. Clone size, where shown, is once, few, many, or a class for clones that have expanded.

CDR3 protein: CASSQDPGSGLYEQYF; CDR3 DNA: TGTGCCAGCAGCCAAGATCCTGGTAGCGGCCTCTACGAGCAGTACTTC; D gene: NA; V gene: TRBV4-2; J gene: TRBJ2-7; clone size: NA
CDR3 protein: CASSPRQGTTSTDTQYF; CDR3 DNA: TGTGCCAGCTCACCCCGACAGGGAACCACTAGCACAGATACGCAGTATTTT; D gene: TRBD1; V gene: TRBV18; J gene: TRBJ2-3; clone size: few
CDR3 protein: CATSPFPSTANYGYTF; CDR3 DNA: TGTGCCACCTCCCCTTTCCCCTCAACGGCTAACTATGGCTACACCTTC; D gene: NA; V gene: TRBV27; J gene: TRBJ1-2; clone size: few
CDR3 protein: CASSYSSQLNQPQHF; CDR3 DNA: TGTGCCAGCAGTTACTCGTCACAGCTAAATCAGCCCCAGCATTTT; D gene: NA; V gene: TRBV6-5; J gene: TRBJ1-5; clone size: NA
CDR3 protein: CASSMNDGYNQPQHF; CDR3 DNA: TGTGCCAGTAGTATGAATGACGGGTACAATCAGCCCCAGCATTTT; D gene: NA; V gene: TRBV19; J gene: TRBJ1-5; clone size: NA
CDR3 protein: CASSLRQGAYNEQFF; CDR3 DNA: TGTGCCAGCAGCTTGAGACAGGGGGCCTACAATGAGCAGTTCTTC; D gene: TRBD1; V gene: TRBV7-2; J gene: TRBJ2-1; clone size: NA
CDR3 protein: CASSPTLRSGISSGSYEQYF; CDR3 DNA: TGTGCCAGCAGTCCAACCCTAAGGAGCGGGATCTCATCAGGCTCCTACGAGCAGTACTTC; D gene: TRBD2; V gene: TRBV27; J gene: TRBJ2-7; clone size: NA
CDR3 protein: CASSFVVAGADTQYF; CDR3 DNA: TGTGCCAGCAGTTTTGTTGTAGCGGGAGCGGATACGCAGTATTTT; D gene: TRBD2; V gene: TRBV27; J gene: TRBJ2-3; clone size: NA
CDR3 protein: CASSLGGLNTGELFF; CDR3 DNA: TGCGCCAGCAGCTTGGGCGGACTGAACACCGGGGAGCTGTTTTTT; D gene: NA; V gene: TRBV5-1; J gene: TRBJ2-2; clone size: NA
CDR3 protein: CASSIFRQGAMGNTIYF; CDR3 DNA: TGTGCCAGCAGCATTTTTAGACAGGGGGCAATGGGAAACACCATATATTTT; D gene: TRBD1; V gene: TRBV7-8; J gene: TRBJ1-3; clone size: NA
CDR3 protein: CASSLFGQGDTGELFF; CDR3 DNA: TGTGCCAGCAGTTTATTTGGACAGGGGGACACCGGGGAGCTGTTTTTT; D gene: TRBD1; V gene: TRBV27; J gene: TRBJ2-2; clone size: NA
CDR3 protein: CASSPQTSNYEQFF; CDR3 DNA: TGTGCCAGTAGTCCCCAGACTAGCAACTATGAGCAGTTCTTC; D gene: TRBD2; V gene: TRBV19; J gene: TRBJ2-1; clone size: NA
CDR3 protein: CASSYQREAPNTGELFF; CDR3 DNA: TGTGCCAGCAGCTATCAGCGGGAGGCCCCGAACACCGGGGAGCTGTTTTTT; D gene: TRBD2; V gene: TRBV5-5; J gene: TRBJ2-2; clone size: NA
CDR3 protein: CASSIGLAHEQFF; CDR3 DNA: TGTGCCAGCAGCATAGGACTAGCCCATGAGCAGTTCTTC; D gene: TRBD2; V gene: TRBV11-3; J gene: TRBJ2-1; clone size: NA
CDR3 protein: CASSPQGEMNTEAFF; CDR3 DNA: TGTGCCAGCTCACCCCAGGGGGAGATGAACACTGAAGCTTTCTTT; D gene: TRBD1; V gene: TRBV18; J gene: TRBJ1-1; clone size: NA
CDR3 protein: CASSWRLAGGGHNEQFF; CDR3 DNA: TGTGCCAGCAGCTGGAGACTAGCGGGAGGTGGCCACAATGAGCAGTTCTTC; D gene: TRBD2; V gene: TRBV7-8; J gene: TRBJ2-1; clone size: NA
CDR3 protein: CAWTGTTYNEQFF; CDR3 DNA: TGTGCCTGGACCGGGACTACCTACAATGAGCAGTTCTTC; D gene: TRBD2; V gene: TRBV30; J gene: TRBJ2-1; clone size: once
CDR3 protein: CASSFRAGADTQYF; CDR3 DNA: TGTGCCAGCAGCTTTCGCGCGGGGGCAGATACGCAGTATTTT; D gene: TRBD2; V gene: TRBV7-9; J gene: TRBJ2-3; clone size: NA
CDR3 protein: CASSINRDTQETQYF; CDR3 DNA: TGTGCCAGTAGTATCAACCGGGACACCCAAGAGACCCAGTACTTC; D gene: NA; V gene: TRBV19; J gene: TRBJ2-5; clone size: once
CDR3 protein: CASSDDGRASAQYF; CDR3 DNA: TGCGCCAGCAGTGATGACGGGAGGGCTTCTGCGCAGTATTTT; D gene: TRBD2; V gene: TRBV10-1; J gene: TRBJ2-3; clone size: NA
CDR3 protein: CASTRTPGQGSSSPLHF; CDR3 DNA: TGTGCCAGCACGAGAACCCCGGGACAGGGTTCTTCTTCACCCCTCCACTTT; D gene: TRBD1; V gene: TRBV9; J gene: TRBJ1-6; clone size: NA
CDR3 protein: CASSGIGGGSYEQYF; CDR3 DNA: TGTGCCAGCAGCGGCATCGGTGGCGGCTCCTACGAGCAGTACTTC; D gene: NA; V gene: TRBV11-3; J gene: TRBJ2-7; clone size: NA
CDR3 protein: CASSGQGERYGYTF; CDR3 DNA: TGTGCCAGCAGCGGTCAGGGGGAGCGCTATGGCTACACCTTC; D gene: TRBD1; V gene: TRBV9; J gene: TRBJ1-2; clone size: once
CDR3 protein: CASSQGLAGTFEQYF; CDR3 DNA: TGTGCCAGCAGCCAAGGACTAGCGGGGACCTTCGAGCAGTACTTC; D gene: TRBD2; V gene: TRBV2; J gene: TRBJ2-7; clone size: NA
CDR3 protein: CASSLFSQGSEQYF; CDR3 DNA: TGTGCCAGCAGCTTGTTCTCGCAGGGCTCCGAGCAGTACTTC; D gene: NA; V gene: TRBV5-4; J gene: TRBJ2-7; clone size: NA
CDR3 protein: CASANWTDNEQFF; CDR3 DNA: TGTGCCAGCGCGAATTGGACAGACAATGAGCAGTTCTTC; D gene: NA; V gene: TRBV27; J gene: TRBJ2-1; clone size: NA
CDR3 protein: CASSAGQVSDSGQPQHF; CDR3 DNA: TGTGCCAGCAGTGCCGGACAGGTTTCAGACTCGGGTCAGCCCCAGCATTTT; D gene: TRBD1; V gene: TRBV6-1; J gene: TRBJ1-5; clone size: once
CDR3 protein: CASSPFGNLNEQFF; CDR3 DNA: TGTGCCAGCAGTCCCTTCGGGAATTTGAATGAGCAGTTCTTC; D gene: NA; V gene: TRBV27; J gene: TRBJ2-1; clone size: NA
CDR3 protein: CASSYLDGTQEQFF; CDR3 DNA: TGTGCCAGCAGCTATCTGGACGGGACTCAAGAGCAGTTCTTC; D gene: NA; V gene: TRBV7-3; J gene: TRBJ2-1; clone size: few
CDR3 protein: CSAARGNEQFF; CDR3 DNA: TGCAGTGCTGCCAGGGGAAATGAGCAGTTCTTC; D gene: NA; V gene: TRBV20-1; J gene: TRBJ2-1; clone size: NA
CDR3 protein: CASSQAGAGGLSYEQYF; CDR3 DNA: TGCGCCAGCAGCCAAGCAGGGGCGGGAGGACTCTCCTACGAGCAGTACTTC; D gene: TRBD2; V gene: TRBV4-1; J gene: TRBJ2-7; clone size: NA
CDR3 protein: CASSLGGTSSYEQYF; CDR3 DNA: TGTGCCAGCAGCTTGGGAGGGACCTCCTCCTACGAGCAGTACTTC; D gene: TRBD2; V gene: TRBV7-9; J gene: TRBJ2-7; clone size: NA
CDR3 protein: CASSSPQAGSYNEQFF; CDR3 DNA: TGTGCCAGCAGTTCTCCACAGGCAGGTAGTTACAATGAGCAGTTCTTC; D gene: NA; V gene: TRBV28; J gene: TRBJ2-1; clone size: NA
CDR3 protein: CASSATGEEEQYF; CDR3 DNA: TGTGCCAGCAGCGCCACGGGAGAGGAAGAGCAGTACTTC; D gene: NA; V gene: TRBV6-1; J gene: TRBJ2-7; clone size: NA
CDR3 protein: CASSFVGTSVYNEQFF; CDR3 DNA: TGTGCCAGTAGTTTTGTCGGGACTAGTGTCTACAATGAGCAGTTCTTC; D gene: TRBD2; V gene: TRBV19; J gene: TRBJ2-1; clone size: few
CDR3 protein: CASSIDYSGGQEGEQFF; CDR3 DNA: TGTGCCAGTAGTATAGATTATTCGGGAGGCCAGGAGGGTGAGCAGTTCTTC; D gene: TRBD2; V gene: TRBV19; J gene: TRBJ2-1; clone size: once
CDR3 protein: CASTTQGHTEAFF; CDR3 DNA: TGTGCCAGCACCACCCAGGGGCATACTGAAGCTTTCTTT; D gene: NA; V gene: TRBV28; J gene: TRBJ1-1; clone size: NA
CDR3 protein: CASSLGRVYEQYF; CDR3 DNA: TGTGCCAGCAGCTTAGGCAGGGTCTACGAGCAGTACTTC; D gene: NA; V gene: TRBV11-3; J gene: TRBJ2-7; clone size: few
CDR3 protein: CASSAGQGSTDTQYF; CDR3 DNA: TGTGCCAGCAGCGCCGGACAGGGGAGCACAGATACGCAGTATTTT; D gene: TRBD1; V gene: TRBV5-8; J gene: TRBJ2-3; clone size: NA
CDR3 protein: CASQPSGTGGYGYTF; CDR3 DNA: TGTGCCAGTCAACCCAGCGGGACCGGCGGCTATGGCTACACCTTC; D gene: NA; V gene: TRBV19; J gene: TRBJ1-2; clone size: few
CDR3 protein: CARDRGVNGELFF; CDR3 DNA: TGTGCCCGGGACAGGGGTGTGAACGGGGAGCTGTTTTTT; D gene: TRBD1; V gene: TRBV30; J gene: TRBJ2-2; clone size: NA
CDR3 protein: CASSLGTGRVDQYF; CDR3 DNA: TGTGCCAGCAGCTTAGGGACCGGGAGGGTCGACCAGTACTTC; D gene: TRBD2; V gene: TRBV11-3; J gene: TRBJ2-7; clone size: NA
CDR3 protein: CASSVQKEGFGTQYF; CDR3 DNA: TGTGCCAGCAGCGTACAAAAGGAGGGGTTCGGGACCCAGTACTTC; D gene: NA; V gene: TRBV9; J gene: TRBJ2-5; clone size: once
CDR3 protein: CAWQTGSSYEQYF; CDR3 DNA: TGTGCCTGGCAGACAGGGTCCTCCTACGAGCAGTACTTC; D gene: TRBD1; V gene: TRBV30; J gene: TRBJ2-7; clone size: NA
CDR3 protein: CASSSRRRRVNQPQHF; CDR3 DNA: TGCGCCAGCAGCTCCCGTAGGAGGAGGGTCAATCAGCCCCAGCATTTT; D gene: NA; V gene: TRBV5-1; J gene: TRBJ1-5; clone size: NA
CDR3 protein: CASSPRLASYEQYF; CDR3 DNA: TGTGCCAGCAGCCCCAGACTAGCCTCCTACGAGCAGTACTTC; D gene: TRBD2; V gene: TRBV9; J gene: TRBJ2-7; clone size: NA
CDR3 protein: CASGLVLGAGGQETQYF; CDR3 DNA: TGTGCTAGTGGTTTGGTCCTAGGGGCGGGAGGACAAGAGACCCAGTACTTC; D gene: TRBD2; V gene: TRBV12-5; J gene: TRBJ2-5; clone size: few
CDR3 protein: CASGARQGSGPGELFF; CDR3 DNA: TGTGCCAGCGGAGCCAGACAGGGCTCGGGTCCCGGGGAGCTGTTTTTT; D gene: TRBD1; V gene: TRBV27; J gene: TRBJ2-2; clone size: once
CDR3 protein: CASSLLQGDTEAFF; CDR3 DNA: TGTGCCAGCAGTTTACTACAGGGGGACACTGAAGCTTTCTTT; D gene: TRBD1; V gene: TRBV28; J gene: TRBJ1-1; clone size: NA
CDR3 protein: CASSLWFGTEAFF; CDR3 DNA: TGTGCCAGCAGTTTATGGTTCGGCACTGAAGCTTTCTTT; D gene: NA; V gene: TRBV28; J gene: TRBJ1-1; clone size: NA
CDR3 protein: CASNLAVRTDTQYF; CDR3 DNA: TGTGCCAGCAACCTAGCGGTTCGCACAGATACGCAGTATTTT; D gene: TRBD2; V gene: TRBV9; J gene: TRBJ2-3; clone size: NA
CDR3 protein: CASSRGDGASVNEQFF; CDR3 DNA: TGTGCCAGCAGCCGAGGGGATGGGGCTAGCGTTAATGAGCAGTTCTTC; D gene: NA; V gene: TRBV4-2; J gene: TRBJ2-1; clone size: NA
CDR3 protein: CASSYSSVYEQYF; CDR3 DNA: TGTGCCAGCAGTTACTCGAGCGTCTACGAGCAGTACTTC; D gene: NA; V gene: TRBV6-5; J gene: TRBJ2-7; clone size: NA
CDR3 protein: CASSSNRGPNTEAFF; CDR3 DNA: TGTGCCAGCTCTTCAAACAGGGGGCCGAACACTGAAGCTTTCTTT; D gene: TRBD1; V gene: TRBV9; J gene: TRBJ1-1; clone size: NA